The following is a T cell receptor beta chain sequence with its context. The record originates from a study of blood T cell repertoires in COVID-19. Turning to the study itself: The origin of the acute and convalescent COVID-19 samples was the United States, Italy and Spain. Sources were T cells, B-cell-depleted T cells, or PBMCs; the material itself was cDNA or gDNA.

Libraries were prepared by immunoSEQ multiplex PCR; TCRdb keeps only in-frame clonotypes and omits some of them. The sample yields approximately 75,000 clones, roughly 88% seen once. This sequence was found in a man aged 45-65 years with acute or convalescent COVID-19. The specimen sequenced was peripheral blood.

The CDR3, as DNA: TGTGCCAGTAGTATAGATTTCTTCTACGAGCAGTACTTC. Encoded protein: CASSIDFFYEQYF. This chain connects TRBV19 to TRBJ2-7, with D unresolved. Germline V gives CDR1 LNHDA, CDR2 SQIVND (reference sequence). The CDR3 is 13 residues long. V lost 0 bases and J 3 bases, leaving 6 bases between the germline ends.